The next 28 T cell receptor beta chains were all read from a single sample in a study of blood T cell repertoires in COVID-19. Produced via immunoSEQ multiplex PCR; TCRdb's table is partial and in-frame only. The top ten hold about 1.7% of the sample, which has 200,000 to 250,000 clones, about 87% seen once. The sequenced material came from peripheral blood. The receptor set was obtained from a man in his sixties or seventies with acute or convalescent COVID-19.

The CDR3, as DNA: TGTGCCAGCAGTTACGGGCCAGGGGTTCCTTCCAATGAGCAGTTCTTC. This sequence encodes CASSYGPGVPSNEQFF. This chain links TRBV6-6 with TRBJ2-1; a possible D gene is TRBD1 (6 bases). Trimming removed 2 bases at V and 6 bases at J, with 17 bases between. Germline-derived CDR1 and CDR2 are MNHNY and SVGAGI (reference sequence). This CDR3 is built from 16 residues.

The chain couples TRBV9 to TRBJ2-3; tentative D call: TRBD2 (6 bases). Per the germline V gene, CDR1 is SGDLS and CDR2 is YYNGEE. This CDR3 comprises 17 residues. Trimming removed 2 bases from V and 6 bases from J, with 22 bases in between. CDR3 loop: CASSVDQGTVGADTQYF. In DNA, the CDR3 is TGTGCCAGCAGCGTTGACCAAGGGACTGTAGGCGCTGATACGCAGTATTTT.

The chain carries TRBV7-9 and TRBJ2-1; D not resolved. The CDR3 length is 13 residues. Trimming took off 2 bases at V and 5 bases at J, with 7 bases between the two ends. Germline CDR1 SEHNR, CDR2 FQNEAQ (reference sequence). CDR3 amino acids: CASSLSSDNEQFF. As DNA, the CDR3 is TGTGCCAGCAGCTTATCATCGGACAATGAGCAGTTCTTC.

V and J are TRBV25-1 and TRBJ1-2, with 7 bases lining up with TRBD1. CDR1 MGHDK and CDR2 SYGVNS come from the germline V gene. Losses at the gene ends were 5 bases for V and 10 bases for J; bases not matched to a gene: 19. The CDR3 runs 16 residues. The CDR3 DNA sequence: TGTGCCAGCAGTTCAGGAAGGGGGCGAATCCCGTACAACTACACCTTC. Protein sequence: CASSSGRGRIPYNYTF.

This clone was recorded a few times. For the CDR3, the DNA is TGTGCCAGCAGCTTAGGGGGACAGGGCGCAGATACGCAGTATTTT. It codes for CASSLGGQGADTQYF. The V gene is TRBV13, the J gene TRBJ2-3, with 9 bases aligning to TRBD1. V trimming: 0 bases; J trimming: 4 bases; junction bases outside the gene matches: 2. Germline CDR1 and CDR2: PRHDT and FYEKMQ (reference sequence). The CDR3 runs 15 residues.

V is TRBV7-8 and J is TRBJ2-3, with 12 bases matching TRBD2. The J segment lost 2 bases and the V segment lost 8 bases, leaving 8 bases of the junction unmatched. The CDR3 sequence is 16 residues long. Germline values: CDR1 SGHVS, CDR2 FQNEAQ. Here the CDR3 reads CASDILAGGLTDTQYF. CDR3 DNA sequence: TGTGCCAGCGACATACTAGCGGGAGGCCTCACAGATACGCAGTATTTT.

The chain combines TRBV18 with TRBJ2-3, with a possible D match to TRBD2 (6 bases). The V and J ends lost 1 base and 0 bases respectively, with 20 bases between them. The CDR3 has 19 residues. Germline V CDR1 and CDR2: KGHSH, LQKENI. CDR3 protein: CASSPLRRRERSSTDTQYF. In nucleotides, the CDR3 is TGTGCCAGCTCACCACTACGCAGGAGGGAACGATCTAGCACAGATACGCAGTATTTT.

Worth noting for this clone: The junction departs from the called germline gene at one end, perhaps through a read error. The J gene is TRBJ1-4, the V gene TRBV6-1, with TRBD1 matching 9 bases. The CDR3 totals 16 residues. Germline V gene data show CDR1 as MNHNS and CDR2 as SASEGT. The CDR3 here is CASREGTGLRNEKLFF. The DNA for the CDR3 is TGTGCCAGCAGAGAAGGGACAGGGCTTAGGAATGAAAAACTGTTTTTT.

The chain employs TRBV18 and TRBJ1-5; perhaps TRBD1 as D (6 bases). Per germline, CDR1 KGHSH and CDR2 LQKENI. The CDR3 contains 14 residues. V dropped 1 base and J dropped 2 bases, with 6 bases sitting between them. The CDR3 bases are TGTGCCAGCTCACCACGGACAGGCAATCAGCCCCAGCATTTT. Its translation is CASSPRTGNQPQHF.

This rearrangement joins TRBV5-4 to TRBJ1-6; TRBD1 agrees at 8 bases. CDR1 is SGHNT and CDR2 is YYREEE in the germline V gene (reference sequence). The CDR3 has 17 amino acids. J was trimmed by 2 bases and V by 0 bases; bases with no gene match: 4. In DNA form, the CDR3 reads TGTGCCAGCAGCTTGGGCAGGGGGCCCACCTATAATTCACCCCTCCACTTT. This translates into CASSLGRGPTYNSPLHF.

This clone showed up just once. The rearrangement joins TRBV7-6 to TRBJ1-3; D gene unclear. The CDR3 contains 13 residues. V was cut by 3 bases and J by 0 bases, with 3 bases left in between. CDR1 and CDR2 from the germline V gene are SGHVS and FNYEAQ. CDR3 loop: CASSLASGNTIYF. In DNA form, the CDR3 reads TGTGCCAGCAGCTTGGCCTCTGGAAACACCATATATTTT.

The gene calls are TRBV7-9 and TRBJ2-2, with D unresolved. Germline V gene data show CDR1 as SEHNR and CDR2 as FQNEAQ (reference sequence). Trimming removed 7 bases from V and 2 bases from J, with 14 bases in between. The CDR3 extends over 15 amino acids. CDR3 amino acids: CASTPIGANTGELFF. The CDR3 nucleotides read TGTGCCAGCACCCCTATAGGAGCTAACACCGGGGAGCTGTTTTTT.

V is TRBV19 and J is TRBJ2-4; 8 bases match TRBD1. Germline CDR1 LNHDA, CDR2 SQIVND (reference sequence). The CDR3 runs 15 residues. V lost 7 bases and J lost 3; bases outside the gene matches: 8. CDR3 nucleotides: TGTGCCAGTACCGCAGGGGGCGACCGCAAAAACATTCAGTACTTC. This encodes CASTAGGDRKNIQYF.

V gene TRBV14 combines with J gene TRBJ2-3; 9 nucleotides agree with TRBD2. This CDR3 has 16 residues. Germline-derived CDR1 and CDR2 are SGHDN and FVKESK. With V trimmed by 4 bases and J by 7 bases, 12 bases remained unmatched. The CDR3, as DNA: TGTGCCAGCAGCCCCCGTGTGAGTAGCGGGAGTTATACGCAGTATTTT. Translating gives CASSPRVSSGSYTQYF.

The DNA for the CDR3 is TGCAGCGTTGAAGGGTTTTATGGGACAGGGGACACAGGAAGCACAGATACGCAGTATTTT. This codes for CSVEGFYGTGDTGSTDTQYF. The chain recombines TRBV29-1 with TRBJ2-3, with TRBD1 matching 10 bases. Germline CDR1 SQVTM, CDR2 ANQGSEA. With V trimmed by 1 base and J by 0 bases, 16 bases remained unmatched. The CDR3 loop spans 20 amino acids.

The table lists this clone with many counts. This chain joins TRBV30 and TRBJ1-1; no clear D gene. Trimming cost V 8 bases and J 1 base, with 14 bases left between them. Per germline, CDR1 GTSNPN and CDR2 SVGIG (reference sequence). The CDR3 runs 13 residues. CDR3: CAGMGRENTEAFF. The CDR3 coding sequence is TGTGCCGGAATGGGGAGGGAGAACACTGAAGCTTTCTTT.

The count of this clone is one. The chain carries TRBV2 and TRBJ1-4; TRBD1 agrees at 9 bases. CDR1 and CDR2 (germline): SNHLY, FYNNEI. The CDR3 consists of 16 residues. Trimming took 6 bases from V and 5 from J; bases not matched to a gene: 10. Written as DNA, the CDR3 is TGTGCCAGCAGGGACAGGGGAAGTGTGGGGAATGAAAAACTGTTTTTT. It yields the protein CASRDRGSVGNEKLFF.

V and J are TRBV7-2 and TRBJ2-5; tentatively, D is TRBD2 (6 bases). The CDR3 spans 13 residues. The V gene's germline CDR1 is SGHTA and CDR2 FQGNSA. Trimming stripped 1 base from V and 5 bases from J, with 8 bases between. The CDR3 loop reads CASSLGGVETQYF. For the CDR3, the DNA is TGTGCCAGCAGCTTAGGGGGGGTGGAGACCCAGTACTTC. The full variable domain, completed using reference TRBV7-2 and TRBJ2-5, is GAGVSQSPSNKVTEKGKDVELRCDPISGHTALYWYRQSLGQGLEFLIYFQGNSAPDKSGLPSDRFSAERTGGSVSTLTIQRTQQEDSAVYLCASSLGGVETQYFGPGTRLLVL.

This chain joins TRBV6-5 and TRBJ1-6, with a possible D match to TRBD1 (6 bases). Germline V CDR1 and CDR2: MNHEY, SVGAGI. Trimming took off 0 bases at V and 7 bases at J, with 10 bases between the two ends. The CDR3 consists of 15 residues. CDR3 sequence: CASSYSKGVNSPLHF. The CDR3 coding sequence is TGTGCCAGCAGTTACTCGAAGGGGGTCAATTCACCCCTCCACTTT.

This chain uses TRBV18 with TRBJ2-3; 10 nucleotides align to TRBD2. The germline V gene encodes CDR1 KGHSH and CDR2 LQKENI. V shed 3 bases and J 0 bases; nucleotides not matched to a gene: 3. This CDR3 is built from 16 residues. The CDR3 nucleotides are TGTGCCAGCTCACCCACTAGCGGGATCAGCACAGATACGCAGTATTTT. This sequence encodes CASSPTSGISTDTQYF.

The rearrangement joins TRBV4-3 to TRBJ1-2; 12 bases are a match to TRBD1. The CDR3 has 14 residues. CDR1 and CDR2 from the germline V gene are LGHNA and YSLEER. V lost 4 bases and J lost 8; bases outside the gene matches: 5. The CDR3 region is CASSRDRGLGGYTF. CDR3 coding DNA: TGCGCCAGCAGCCGGGACAGGGGGCTTGGGGGCTACACCTTC.

The count of this clone is one. The chain is built from TRBV11-2 and TRBJ2-7, with D possibly being TRBD1 (6 bases). From germline, CDR1 is SGHAT and CDR2 FQNNGV. The CDR3 has 14 residues. Trimming took 5 bases from V and 2 from J, leaving 13 bases between them. DNA for the CDR3: TGTGCCAGCAGCCCCTCGGGACACCCCTACGAGCAGTACTTC. Translation: CASSPSGHPYEQYF.

In DNA, the CDR3 is TGCAGCGTTCCGGGACAGGGCGGCTACGAGCAGTACTTC. It encodes CSVPGQGGYEQYF. The chain uses TRBV29-1 and TRBJ2-7, with 9 bases fitting TRBD1. Germline CDR1 SQVTM, CDR2 ANQGSEA. Trimming removed 5 bases from V and 3 bases from J; junction bases left unmatched: 5. CDR3 length: 13 amino acids.

The chain recombines TRBV7-2 with TRBJ2-7; TRBD2 agrees at 7 bases. The J segment lost 2 bases and the V segment lost 5 bases, leaving 9 bases of the junction unmatched. The germline V gene encodes CDR1 SGHTA and CDR2 FQGNSA. The CDR3 loop spans 15 amino acids. The CDR3 DNA is TGTGCCAGCAGCAGCGGCCCAGCGGGGCCCTACGAGCAGTACTTC. It translates to CASSSGPAGPYEQYF.

V and J are TRBV6-5 and TRBJ2-7, with D tentatively TRBD1 (5 bases). Looked up from germline, CDR1 is MNHEY and CDR2 is SVGAGI. The CDR3 runs to 14 residues. Trimming removed 3 bases from V and 2 bases from J, with 11 bases in between. The CDR3 reads CASSYSDSAYEQYF. The CDR3 region has the DNA TGTGCCAGCAGTTATAGTGACAGTGCCTACGAGCAGTACTTC.

This sequence joins TRBV11-2 and TRBJ2-3, with 8 bases that match TRBD1. Germline CDR1 SGHAT, CDR2 FQNNGV. J lost 2 bases, V lost 4 bases, and 5 bases had no gene match. This CDR3 is 15 amino acids long. CDR3 nucleotide sequence: TGTGCCAGCAGCTCCTGGACAGGGACCACAGATACGCAGTATTTT. Translation gives CASSSWTGTTDTQYF. The full variable domain, with the rest looked up from reference TRBV11-2 and TRBJ2-3, is EAGVAQSPRYKIIEKRQSVAFWCNPISGHATLYWYQQILGQGPKLLIQFQNNGVVDDSQLPKDRFSAERLKGVDSTLKIQPAKLEDSAVYLCASSSWTGTTDTQYFGPGTRLTVL.

This sequence joins TRBV11-2 and TRBJ1-6; 10 nucleotides line up with TRBD1. Per germline, CDR1 SGHAT and CDR2 FQNNGV. V was clipped by 4 bases and J by 10 bases; unmatched bases: 7. The CDR3 sequence is 15 residues long. CDR3 bases: TGTGCCAGCAGCTCGGGACAGGGGACCTTCTCACCCCTCCACTTT. Translated, it gives CASSSGQGTFSPLHF.

The sample holds one count of this clone. The chain carries TRBV7-9 and TRBJ2-2; TRBD1 is a possible D gene (5 bases). The CDR3 runs 17 residues. Germline V CDR1 and CDR2: SEHNR, FQNEAQ (reference sequence). The ends were cut back, 8 bases at V and 8 bases at J, with 27 bases in the middle. CDR3: CASPASPGMRTPGELFF. The CDR3 nucleotides read TGTGCCAGCCCCGCGAGCCCAGGGATGCGAACACCGGGGGAGCTGTTTTTT.